This T cell receptor beta chain is from a study of T cell repertoires in cytomegalovirus infection. Study-level background: Well-studied HLA-B-restricted epitopes and recently identified HLA-C-restricted epitopes of CMV were both used in the study. Carrying CMV and the relevant HLA type showed in public TCR beta signatures.

Points on this clonotype: What it recognizes is unknown.

MiXCR, run by TCRdb on the reads, gives a single entry per CDR3 protein. The repertoire includes fewer than 650,000 distinct CDR3 sequences, around two fifths of them detected once, and 48% sits in the top ten. The CDR3 runs 15 residues. Per germline, CDR1 MNHEY and CDR2 SVGAGI. With 6 bases removed from V and 0 bases from J, the gap between germline ends came to 12 bases. This sample comprised cultured PBMCs, obtained from culture after CMV antigen stimulation. This sequence joins TRBV6-5 and TRBJ2-1, with a weak D call TRBD1 (6 bases). The source of this sequence is a human donor in good health (CMV status not recorded). Some clones in this sample may be carry-over from other donors' samples. CDR3 protein: CASSPTGISYNEQFF. CDR3 DNA: TGTGCCAGCAGCCCGACAGGAATCTCCTACAATGAGCAGTTCTTC.